This TCR beta chain was identified during a study of shared clonotypes between healthy human individuals. Overall study results and limits: Sampling covered blood only; tissue repertoires likely differ.

There were no recent acute infections or vaccinations among the donors, who were healthy HIV-negative adults. Of note for this clone: What it binds is not known.

Tens of thousands of T cell genomes, or around 300 ng DNA, went into unsorted PBMC replicate PCRs. As handled by the study authors: For the immunoSEQ data, sequences were junction-only without quality scores, so filtering differed. Profiled with immunoSEQ multiplex PCR; TCRdb holds only in-frame clones, not every one. The DNA was the basis for D and trimming; V, J and clone size are from that table. The table records hundreds of thousands of clones, roughly 79% of them present only once. The receptor comes from a woman between 35 and 50 years old in good health. Some clones in this sample may be carry-over from other donors' samples. Specimen: PBMCs.

The CDR3 DNA is TGTGCCAGCCGGGGGCTTTACAATGAGCAGTTCTTC. Translation: CASRGLYNEQFF. The genes are TRBV6-5 and TRBJ2-1, with D perhaps given as TRBD1 or TRBD2 (6 bases each). The V and J ends lost 8 bases and 4 bases respectively, with 9 bases between them. CDR3 size: 12 residues. Germline V CDR1 and CDR2: MNHEY, SVGAGI.